This entry lists 9 T cell receptor beta chains sequenced from one sample in a study of naive and memory T cell subsets. The library had UMIs added by 3' ligation of an oligonucleotide to TCR cDNA. Four PCR rounds used nested alpha and beta constant region primers plus the SP2 primer. TCRdb re-derived calls from the UMI-ligation and nested PCR reads in MiXCR, one entry per CDR3 protein. The sample has hundreds of distinct CDR3 sequences, roughly 3.7% seen once. The specimen comprised skin, sampled from a tuberculin skin test site or a saline-injected site (not recorded which). The receptors here all came from an adult in good health.

The chain employs TRBV20-1 and TRBJ2-1, with 11 bases that match TRBD2. Trimming removed 7 bases from V and 4 bases from J; junction bases left unmatched: 6. In germline, CDR1 is DFQATT, CDR2 SNEGSKA (reference sequence). The CDR3 totals 14 residues. In nucleotides, the CDR3 is TGCAGTGGTCATAGCGGGGGGGCTTACAATGAGCAGTTCTTC. It is translated as CSGHSGGAYNEQFF.

This clonotype counts as medium-sized. The chain couples TRBV7-6 to TRBJ2-5, with 13 nucleotides matching TRBD2. V shed 4 bases, J shed 4 bases, and the junction held 9 bases outside the gene matches. CDR1 is SGHVS, CDR2 FNYEAQ, per germline. The CDR3 runs to 17 residues. CDR3 sequence (DNA): TGTGCCAGCAGCTCAGGACTAGCGGGGGTCTTAAGAGAGACCCAGTACTTC. Its translation is CASSSGLAGVLRETQYF. The whole variable domain, remainder taken from reference TRBV7-6 and TRBJ2-5, is GAGVSQSPRYKVTKRGQDVALRCDPISGHVSLYWYRQALGQGPEFLTYFNYEAQQDKSGLPNDRFSAERPEGSISTLTIQRTEQRDSAMYRCASSSGLAGVLRETQYFGPGTRLLVL.

In its sample, this clonotype ranks as medium-sized. The chain uses TRBV5-1 and TRBJ2-7, with 8 bases lining up with TRBD2. The CDR3 spans 14 residues. J was trimmed by 2 bases and V by 3 bases; bases with no gene match: 4. Germline V gene sequence: CDR1 SGHRS, CDR2 YFSETQ. This CDR3 reads CASSSTSATYEQYF. The DNA of the CDR3 is TGCGCCAGCAGCTCGACTAGCGCAACCTACGAGCAGTACTTC.

Within the sample, this clonotype is large (0.1 to 1%). The chain has TRBV6-2 or TRBV6-3 and TRBJ2-7; D unresolved. CDR3 length equals 19 residues. CDR1 MNHEY and CDR2 SVGEGT come from the germline V gene. V lost 0 bases to trimming and J lost 4 bases, with 25 bases between them. CDR3 sequence (DNA): TGTGCCAGCAGTTACTCGACATTAACTATTGGCCTAGGCCCTTACGAGCAGTACTTC. Its protein is CASSYSTLTIGLGPYEQYF.

This clonotype is deemed medium-sized. The V call is TRBV11-2, the J call TRBJ2-5; D ambiguous. The CDR3 covers 13 residues. CDR1 is SGHAT and CDR2 is FQNNGV in the germline V gene. V was cut by 5 bases and J by 5 bases, with 12 bases left in between. CDR3 bases: TGTGCCAGCAGCCGAGTTGAGTGGGAGACCCAGTACTTC. It translates to CASSRVEWETQYF. Together with reference TRBV11-2 and TRBJ2-5, the CDR3 gives the full variable domain: EAGVAQSPRYKIIEKRQSVAFWCNPISGHATLYWYQQILGQGPKLLIQFQNNGVVDDSQLPKDRFSAERLKGVDSTLKIQPAKLEDSAVYLCASSRVEWETQYFGPGTRLLVL.

In its sample, this clonotype ranks as medium-sized. This chain joins TRBV20-1 and TRBJ2-1; 15 nucleotides match TRBD2. The length of the CDR3 is 16 residues. Germline lookup yields CDR1 DFQATT and CDR2 SNEGSKA (reference sequence). This chain's CDR3 is CSLNTRTSGRAGKQFF. The CDR3 DNA is TGCAGCCTAAACACCCGGACTAGCGGGAGGGCCGGCAAGCAGTTCTTC.

This clonotype is medium-sized within its sample. The chain has TRBV2 and TRBJ2-3; 11 nucleotides line up with TRBD2. This CDR3 has 17 residues. CDR1 and CDR2 from the germline V gene are SNHLY and FYNNEI. Unmatched junction bases numbered 7, after V lost 4 bases and J lost 1 base. The CDR3 region is CASSVLAGGSGTDTQYF. Written as DNA, the CDR3 is TGTGCCAGCAGTGTGTTAGCGGGAGGGTCGGGCACAGATACGCAGTATTTT. The full variable domain, its missing parts supplied by reference TRBV2 and TRBJ2-3, is EPEVTQTPSHQVTQMGQEVILRCVPISNHLYFYWYRQILGQKVEFLVSFYNNEISEKSEIFDDQFSVERPDGSNFTLKIRSTKLEDSAMYFCASSVLAGGSGTDTQYFGPGTRLTVL.

This clonotype is deemed medium-sized. The chain combines TRBV3-1 with TRBJ1-1; 8 positions match TRBD1. The CDR3 has 15 amino acids. V lost 3 bases to trimming and J lost 0 bases; unmatched junction nucleotides: 3. CDR1 and CDR2 from the germline V gene are LGHDT and YNNKEL (reference sequence). CDR3 sequence reads: CASSHPQGVNTEAFF. Written as DNA, the CDR3 is TGTGCCAGCAGCCACCCACAGGGGGTGAACACTGAAGCTTTCTTT.

This clonotype counts as medium-sized. The V call is TRBV2, the J call TRBJ2-7; 8 bases agree with TRBD1. Trimming removed 6 bases from V and 13 bases from J; junction bases left unmatched: 11. The V gene's germline CDR1 is SNHLY and CDR2 FYNNEI. This CDR3 has 12 residues. The CDR3 reads CASSVDRAKRYF. CDR3 DNA: TGTGCCAGCAGCGTGGACAGGGCAAAACGATACTTC.